Below are 15 T cell receptor beta chains sequenced from a single sample in a study of CD8 T cells in Susac syndrome. cDNA came from roughly 0.5 to 1 ug RNA primed by random hexamers. From the immunoSEQ multiplex PCR reads, TCRdb called clonotypes with MiXCR, one entry per CDR3 protein. This sample has about 120,000 distinct CDR3 sequences, with around 94% found just once. The specimen was CD8+ T cells from PBMCs. These receptors were taken from a human donor with Susac syndrome.

CDR3 coding DNA: TGTGCCAGCAGCATTCAGGGGATTGGCGAAGCTTTCTTT. Its protein product is CASSIQGIGEAFF. The chain joins TRBV12-3 or TRBV12-4 to TRBJ1-1, with D perhaps matching TRBD1 (6 bases). Trimming removed 6 bases at V and 8 bases at J, with 16 bases between. CDR3 size: 13 residues.

The chain links TRBV5-6 to TRBJ2-5, with D unresolved. V was shortened by 9 bases and J by 3 bases, with 0 bases between the two germline ends. CDR1 is SGHDT and CDR2 is YYEEEE in the germline V gene. This CDR3 comprises 8 residues. CDR3 nucleotide sequence: TGTGCCAAAGAGACCCAGTACTTC. Residues: CAKETQYF.

The J gene is TRBJ2-7, the V gene TRBV29-1, with 9 bases fitting TRBD1. V trimming: 6 bases; J trimming: 5 bases; junction bases outside the gene matches: 14. The V gene's germline CDR1 is SQVTM and CDR2 ANQGSEA. The CDR3 covers 15 residues. The CDR3 nucleotides read TGCAGCGTGCCCGGGTTGGACAGGGGTATCGACGAGCAGTACTTC. Translated, it gives CSVPGLDRGIDEQYF.

This rearrangement joins TRBV28 to TRBJ2-7; 8 bases match TRBD1. The J segment lost 2 bases and the V segment lost 0 bases, leaving 3 bases of the junction unmatched. This CDR3 has 15 amino acids. Germline CDR1 MDHEN, CDR2 SYDVKM. CDR3 nucleotide sequence: TGTGCCAGCAGTTTATGGGACAGGGACCCCTACGAGCAGTACTTC. Its translation is CASSLWDRDPYEQYF.

The V gene is TRBV6-5, the J gene TRBJ1-4, with D perhaps TRBD1 (6 bases). CDR1 MNHEY and CDR2 SVGAGI come from the germline V gene. The CDR3 totals 14 residues. V was clipped by 8 bases and J by 7 bases, with 17 bases between them. In DNA, the CDR3 is TGTGCCAGCGGGATCCAGGGGCCAGGTGAAAAACTGTTTTTT. Protein: CASGIQGPGEKLFF.

This sequence joins TRBV4-2 and TRBJ2-1, with TRBD2 as a possible D gene (6 bases). The CDR3 sequence is 17 residues long. Trimming took 0 bases from V and 0 from J, leaving 12 bases between them. Germline CDR1 and CDR2: LGHNA and YNFKEQ. The CDR3 region is CASSQDQDSGSYNEQFF. The CDR3 DNA is TGTGCCAGCAGCCAAGATCAGGATAGCGGCTCCTACAATGAGCAGTTCTTC.

This clonotype was found once. The CDR3 here is CASSEERGEETQYF. The DNA for the CDR3 is TGTGCCAGCAGCGAGGAGCGGGGGGAAGAGACCCAGTACTTC. V gene TRBV4-2 combines with J gene TRBJ2-5; the match to TRBD2 covers 9 bases. The V segment lost 5 bases and the J segment 3 bases; nucleotides outside the gene matches: 4. This CDR3 is built from 14 residues. CDR1 is LGHNA, CDR2 YNFKEQ, per germline.

The chain is built from TRBV4-1 and TRBJ1-2; D remains unclear. The germline gives CDR1 MGHRA, CDR2 YSYEKL. V lost 0 bases to trimming and J lost 5 bases, with 13 bases between them. This CDR3 comprises 15 residues. DNA of the CDR3: TGCGCCAGCAGCCAAGATCTTTCGGCCGTTTATGGCTACACCTTC. It is translated as CASSQDLSAVYGYTF.

The chain carries TRBV19 and TRBJ2-1, with 7 nucleotides matching TRBD2. Germline V gene lookup returns CDR1 LNHDA and CDR2 SQIVND (reference sequence). The CDR3 runs to 16 residues. The ends lost 5 bases at V and 2 bases at J; junction bases unmatched: 9. Here the CDR3 reads CASSEEREGPYNEQFF. The CDR3 DNA reads TGTGCCAGTAGTGAGGAGCGGGAAGGCCCCTACAATGAGCAGTTCTTC.

The rearrangement uses TRBV7-3 and TRBJ1-2; D is unclear. The CDR3 covers 15 residues. V was pared by 4 bases and J by 5 bases, with 17 bases between. Germline assignment: CDR1 SGHTA and CDR2 FQGTGA. The CDR3 sequence is CASSSTPAGSYGYTF. The CDR3 nucleotides are TGTGCCAGCAGCTCGACACCAGCCGGGTCATATGGCTACACCTTC. The whole variable domain, remainder taken from reference TRBV7-3 and TRBJ1-2, is GAGVSQTPSNKVTEKGKYVELRCDPISGHTALYWYRQSLGQGPEFLIYFQGTGAADDSGLPNDRFFAVRPEGSVSTLKIQRTERGDSAVYLCASSSTPAGSYGYTFGSGTRLTVV.

J is TRBJ2-1 and V is TRBV20-1, with 12 bases aligning to TRBD2. Germline trimming cut 4 bases from V and 6 bases from J; bases unmatched to any gene: 1. The CDR3 is 13 residues long. The germline CDR1 and CDR2 sequences are DFQATT and SNEGSKA (reference sequence). CDR3: CSATGLAGNEQFF. Written as DNA, the CDR3 is TGCAGTGCTACGGGACTAGCGGGCAATGAGCAGTTCTTC.

This chain uses TRBV6-5 with TRBJ1-4, with TRBD1 as a possible D gene (5 bases). The CDR3 is made up of 15 amino acids. Trimming cost V 2 bases and J 3 bases, with 10 bases left between them. Germline CDR1 MNHEY, CDR2 SVGAGI. The chain's CDR3 is CASSYETGPNEKLFF. The DNA for the CDR3 is TGTGCCAGCAGTTACGAAACAGGTCCTAATGAAAAACTGTTTTTT.

The V gene is TRBV6-5, the J gene TRBJ1-2; 7 nucleotides match TRBD1. CDR3 length: 14 residues. Looked up from germline, CDR1 is MNHEY and CDR2 is SVGAGI. V was clipped by 6 bases and J by 8 bases; unmatched bases: 12. The CDR3 loop reads CASSPQGGSGGYTF. For the CDR3, the DNA is TGTGCCAGCAGCCCCCAGGGGGGGTCCGGGGGCTACACCTTC.

V is TRBV4-2 and J is TRBJ2-2; 9 bases fit TRBD2. This CDR3 has 16 residues. V lost 4 bases and J lost 4; bases outside the gene matches: 7. Germline CDR1 reads LGHNA; CDR2 reads YNFKEQ. The CDR3 sequence is CASSPRLAEGTGELFF. CDR3 sequence (DNA): TGTGCCAGCAGCCCCAGACTAGCGGAGGGCACCGGGGAGCTGTTTTTT.

The rearrangement uses TRBV6-5 and TRBJ1-1; D unclear. There are 13 residues in the CDR3. V was shortened by 6 bases and J by 4 bases, with 12 bases between the two germline ends. The germline V gene has CDR1 MNHEY and CDR2 SVGAGI. The CDR3 loop reads CASSPGWGTEAFF. For the CDR3, the DNA is TGTGCCAGCAGCCCCGGTTGGGGCACTGAAGCTTTCTTT.